The sequence of this TCR beta chain was determined in a study of blood T cell repertoires in COVID-19 (dated by TCRdb to about 2020). With respect to the entire study: Samples from collaborators originated in the United States, Italy and Spain and spanned both the acute and convalescent phases of COVID-19. Sample metadata almost always included a de-identified subject ID, COVID-19 status, age in years and sex. The repertoires were released in a freely available public database intended as a resource for research on the immune response to SARS-CoV-2. Where available, HLA class I and class II types were taken from metadata supplied by the sample provider and were not determined by assay-based typing. The dataset comprised deeply sampled blood TCRbeta repertoires from subjects exposed to, actively infected with, or recovered from COVID-19. The material from the prospective study consisted of cDNA or gDNA derived from T cells, B-cell-depleted T cells, or PBMCs. Samples came from the ongoing ImmuneRACE study (first 160 participants) plus 1,254 subjects from 6 global collaborators.

TCRbeta CDR3 regions were amplified from genomic DNA using the immunoSEQ Assay, a bias-controlled multiplex PCR. Concerning the study's data processing: Nucleated cell counts per sample were estimated from amplification of reference gene primers within the assay. To quantify the absolute abundance of each unique TCRbeta CDR3 rearrangement, sequence reads were collapsed and filtered. For each sample, productive Simpson clonality was calculated as the square root of Simpson's diversity index across productive rearrangements. Drawn from immuneACCESS, this table holds only the in-frame rearrangements with V and J called that TCRdb kept. Clones are partly lost; checked studies trace under half to an unresolved V gene and leave the rest unexplained. D and trimming come from the DNA, and the V and J calls and clone size come from that table. The sample yields around 250,000 clones; 80% to 90% were counted once. About 2.2% of the sample is in the top ten clones.

About this clone itself: The clone's antigen remains unknown. No much larger clone is present one base from it, and per-base qualities are unavailable.

Points the paper makes about the study in general: Clinical and demographic metadata were provided uncurated, with the amount varying by source and participant.

Samples from volunteer blood donors who had recovered from COVID-19 were contributed by a second Seattle source. The collaborating institutions used their own protocols to collect whole blood in K2EDTA tubes. For TCRbeta analysis, collaborators shipped samples in one of three forms: frozen whole blood, isolated PBMCs, or DNA extracted from either of those sample types. V and J lose 7 bases and 8 bases, and a span of 17 bases separates them. From cysteine to phenylalanine, the CDR3 is 13 amino acids long. Left in the record is the CDR3 DNA by itself, 39 bases read in frame from the first base. The receptor was derived from a man aged 25-45 years who had recovered from COVID-19. What was sequenced was peripheral blood. The V gene is TRBV12-3 or TRBV12-4 and the J gene is TRBJ1-1; too little of a D gene remains to name it. The CDR3 in this case is CASTGISNGEAFF. The nucleotides read TGTGCCAGCACTGGCATCTCCAATGGCGAAGCTTTCTTT.